The clone carrying this T cell receptor beta chain was found many times. The CDR3 length is 12 residues. Trimming stripped 4 bases from V and 14 bases from J, with 16 bases between. CDR1 is SGHRS and CDR2 is YFSETQ in the germline V gene. Using its own MiXCR run on the 5' RACE reads, TCRdb lists one record per CDR3 protein. This sample carries roughly 60,000 distinct CDR3 sequences, roughly 10% of them seen once, and the ten largest clones take 12%. Time point given: longitudinal time-point 2. These data belong to a study of neurological immune-mediated disorders. Sequencing used PBMCs. The chain carries TRBV5-1 and TRBJ2-1; D possibly corresponds to TRBD1 (6 bases). The receptor was isolated from a man under 40 in good health. The CDR3 nucleotides read TGCGCCAGCAGCACCGGGACACCGAACGAGTTCTTC. Amino acids: CASSTGTPNEFF.